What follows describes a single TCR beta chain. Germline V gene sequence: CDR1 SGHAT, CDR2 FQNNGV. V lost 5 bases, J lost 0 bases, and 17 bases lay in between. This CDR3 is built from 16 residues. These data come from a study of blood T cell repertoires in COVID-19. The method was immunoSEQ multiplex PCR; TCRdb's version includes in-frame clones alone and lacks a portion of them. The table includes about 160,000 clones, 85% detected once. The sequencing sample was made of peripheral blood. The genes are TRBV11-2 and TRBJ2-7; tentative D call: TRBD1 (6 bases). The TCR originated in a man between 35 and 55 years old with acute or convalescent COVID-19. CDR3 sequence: CASSPAPQGSSYEQYF. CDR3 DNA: TGTGCCAGCAGCCCAGCCCCCCAGGGGAGCTCCTACGAGCAGTACTTC.